This T cell receptor (beta chain) was captured in a study of blood T cell repertoires in COVID-19. Original methodology: Amplification from reference gene primers served as the basis for estimated nucleated cell counts. The protocol was immunoSEQ multiplex PCR, while the TCRdb copy is restricted to in-frame clones and leaves out a portion. V and J calls and clone size are as listed in that table; D and trimming were resolved from the DNA. Among approximately 130,000 clones listed, 80% to 85% were seen once. This CDR3 is 14 amino acids long. Germline V CDR1 and CDR2: SGHTA, FQGNSA. The V end lost 6 bases, the J end lost 5 bases, and 14 bases lay between the germline ends.

Material for sequencing was PBMCs or T cells enriched from blood (not recorded which). This sequence was found in a young man who had recovered from COVID-19. The chain carries TRBV7-2 and TRBJ2-1; weak D call: TRBD1 (6 bases). The CDR3 reads CASSHTGPDNEQFF. The CDR3 coding sequence is TGTGCCAGCAGTCATACAGGGCCCGACAATGAGCAGTTCTTC.